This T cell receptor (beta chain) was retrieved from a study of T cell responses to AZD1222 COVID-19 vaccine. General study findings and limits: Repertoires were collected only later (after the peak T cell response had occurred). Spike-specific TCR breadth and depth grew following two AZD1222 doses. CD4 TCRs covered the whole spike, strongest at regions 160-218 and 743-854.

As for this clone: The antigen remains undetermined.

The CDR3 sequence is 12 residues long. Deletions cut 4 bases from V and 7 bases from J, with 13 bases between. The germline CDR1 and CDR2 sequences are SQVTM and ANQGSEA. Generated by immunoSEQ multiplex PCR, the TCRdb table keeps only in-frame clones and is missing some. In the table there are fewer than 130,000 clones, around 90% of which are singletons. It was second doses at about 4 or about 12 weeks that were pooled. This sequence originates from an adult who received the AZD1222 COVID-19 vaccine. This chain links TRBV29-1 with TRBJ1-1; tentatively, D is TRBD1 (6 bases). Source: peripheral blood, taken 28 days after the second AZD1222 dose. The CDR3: CSVVQGGREAFF. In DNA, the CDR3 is TGCAGCGTTGTACAGGGCGGGCGTGAAGCTTTCTTT.